This T cell receptor beta chain was recovered during a study of cytomegalovirus exposure and HLA in healthy donors. Study results and caveats: It was assumed in the presence/absence analyses that sequencing depth was roughly uniform across donors. The study recorded over 150 TCR beta chains that were cytomegalovirus-associated. The study reported that TCR beta sequences accurately predicted HLA-A and HLA-B alleles in most subjects.

This clone was observed a single time. The antigen remains undetermined. This CDR3 spans 15 amino acids. V gave up 0 bases and J gave up 4 bases; unmatched junction bases: 2. Germline-derived CDR1 and CDR2 are SGHRS and YFSETQ. In the PCR, 60 Vbeta and 13 Jbeta primers were used. The method was immunoSEQ multiplex PCR; TCRdb's version includes in-frame clones alone and lacks a portion of them. This repertoire shows fewer than 250,000 clones, roughly 80% found once; its top ten account for around a sixth. Sequenced material: PBMCs. The genes are TRBV5-1 and TRBJ1-1; 11 bases align to TRBD1. This TCR derives from a man aged 35 to 55 in good health and CMV-seronegative. Here the CDR3 reads CASSLAGTGGTEAFF. The CDR3 coding sequence is TGCGCCAGCAGCTTGGCCGGGACAGGGGGCACTGAAGCTTTCTTT.